This T cell receptor beta chain came from a study of T cell responses to AZD1222 COVID-19 vaccine. General study results and limits: The study identified only six AZD1222 recipients as seropositive at baseline. Sampling that yielded the repertoires occurred only after the peak T cell response. The donor cohort was predominantly white British with a female majority, and clonal diversity may have been underestimated.

The CDR3 is 13 amino acids. CDR1 and CDR2 from the germline V gene are MDHEN and SYDVKM. V lost 10 bases to trimming and J lost 3 bases, with 15 bases between them. Note on this clone: Its matching antigen is unknown.

Libraries were prepared by immunoSEQ multiplex PCR; TCRdb keeps only in-frame clonotypes and omits some of them. Counted here are approximately 180,000 clones, about nine tenths occurring once; the ten biggest clones make up 2.5% to 3%. This receptor was identified in an adult in good health. The gene calls are TRBV28 and TRBJ1-1; D is ambiguous. The sample here was peripheral blood, taken on day 0 of AZD1222 vaccination. The CDR3 DNA sequence: TGTGCCACGGGGTCCGTCGGGGACACTGAAGCTTTCTTT. The encoded protein is CATGSVGDTEAFF.